The entry that follows covers one T cell receptor (beta chain) sequence. These data belong to a study of OX40 agonist ivuxolimab in advanced cancers. The table came from immunoSEQ multiplex PCR; TCRdb's copy has only in-frame clones and leaves some out. The sample has 30,000 to 35,000 clones, approximately 88% seen once. The receptor was derived from an adult with an advanced solid tumor such as melanoma, head and neck, liver or kidney cancer. The sequenced sample was CD4+ or CD8+ T cells sorted from blood, obtained in a trial of the OX40 agonist ivuxolimab.

The CDR3 sequence is CASSLGTGVNEQFF. CDR3 DNA sequence: TGTGCCAGCAGCCTTGGGACAGGGGTTAATGAGCAGTTCTTC. This rearrangement joins TRBV5-6 to TRBJ2-1, with TRBD1 matching over 10 bases. CDR3 length: 14 amino acids. Looked up from germline, CDR1 is SGHDT and CDR2 is YYEEEE. V lost 4 bases to trimming and J lost 7 bases; unmatched junction nucleotides: 5.